The next 27 T cell receptor beta chains were all read from a single sample in a study of cytomegalovirus exposure and HLA in healthy donors. The PCR ran on 60 Vbeta and 13 Jbeta primers. Repertoires were generated with immunoSEQ multiplex PCR, while TCRdb's copy carries only in-frame clones and drops some. The sample lists some 150,000 clones; around 80% were seen once. Sequenced input: PBMCs. The source is a boy younger than 10 in good health and CMV-seronegative.

The rearrangement joins TRBV10-2 to TRBJ2-1; 13 bases fit TRBD2. V was pared by 6 bases and J by 9 bases, with 11 bases of the junction left unmatched. The V gene's germline CDR1 is WSHSY and CDR2 SAAADI. The length of the CDR3 is 16 residues. CDR3: CASSPPTSGRVSEQFF. The CDR3 DNA is TGCGCCAGCAGCCCCCCTACTAGCGGGAGGGTCAGTGAGCAGTTCTTC.

V usage is TRBV27 and J usage is TRBJ2-7; possible D gene TRBD1, 6 bases. The germline V gene has CDR1 MNHEY and CDR2 SMNVEV (reference sequence). V was clipped by 2 bases and J by 2 bases, with 13 bases between them. CDR3 length: 15 residues. In DNA, the CDR3 is TGTGCCAGCAGTTTAGACGGACAGAGAGCCTACGAGCAGTACTTC. Translating gives CASSLDGQRAYEQYF.

The chain has TRBV6-5 and TRBJ2-7; tentative D call: TRBD1 (5 bases). CDR1 MNHEY and CDR2 SVGAGI come from the germline V gene. Deletions cut 6 bases from V and 5 bases from J, with 11 bases between. This CDR3 spans 12 amino acids. The CDR3 sequence is CASSPGYHEQYF. CDR3 coding DNA: TGTGCCAGCAGCCCAGGGTACCACGAGCAGTACTTC.

The V and J genes are TRBV9 and TRBJ1-4, with D hard to call. This CDR3 region has 14 residues. V was pared by 0 bases and J by 5 bases, with 8 bases between. From germline, CDR1 is SGDLS and CDR2 YYNGEE. The chain's CDR3 is CASSVAGRNEKLFF. DNA of the CDR3: TGTGCCAGCAGCGTAGCGGGAAGGAATGAAAAACTGTTTTTT. Filled out from reference TRBV9 and TRBJ1-4, the complete variable domain reads DSGVTQTPKHLITATGQRVTLRCSPRSGDLSVYWYQQSLDQGLQFLIQYYNGEERAKGNILERFSAQQFPDLHSELNLSSLELGDSALYFCASSVAGRNEKLFFGSGTQLSVL.

The count of this clone is one. V and J are TRBV11-2 and TRBJ2-2, with TRBD2 matching over 10 bases. In germline, CDR1 is SGHAT, CDR2 FQNNGV. The CDR3 is 16 residues long. V shed 4 bases and J 5 bases; nucleotides not matched to a gene: 7. Here the CDR3 reads CASSSNSGRKTGELFF. As DNA, the CDR3 is TGTGCCAGCAGCTCCAATAGCGGGAGGAAGACCGGGGAGCTGTTTTTT.

The genes are TRBV7-9 and TRBJ2-3; D may be TRBD2 (6 bases). The CDR3 length is 15 residues. The germline V and J ends were trimmed by 3 bases and 0 bases, with 10 bases remaining between them. Germline values: CDR1 SEHNR, CDR2 FQNEAQ (reference sequence). The CDR3 region has the DNA TGTGCCAGCAGCTTCCAAGGGACTAGCACAGATACGCAGTATTTT. Residues: CASSFQGTSTDTQYF.

The rearrangement links TRBV6-1 to TRBJ1-1; maybe TRBD1 (6 bases). This CDR3 has 13 amino acids. Germline values: CDR1 MNHNS, CDR2 SASEGT. Trimming shortened V by 6 bases and J by 4 bases, and 12 bases separated the two germline ends. CDR3 DNA: TGTGCCAGCAGCAGACAGGATACCACTGAAGCTTTCTTT. It codes for CASSRQDTTEAFF.

J is TRBJ1-3 and V is TRBV4-1; D is undetermined. The CDR3 sequence is 14 residues long. Germline V CDR1 and CDR2: MGHRA, YSYEKL. Trimming took off 4 bases at V and 14 bases at J, with 21 bases between the two ends. The CDR3 nucleotides read TGCGCCAGCAGCCGCGGGCTACAATATGAAGGACTATATTTT. The encoded protein is CASSRGLQYEGLYF.

The gene calls are TRBV27 and TRBJ2-3; 12 nucleotides align to TRBD2. The germline gives CDR1 MNHEY, CDR2 SMNVEV (reference sequence). The CDR3 has 16 residues. The junction had 11 bases not matched to a gene; V was cut back by 6 bases and J by 7 bases. CDR3 loop: CASSLPGTSGSNTQYF. DNA for the CDR3: TGTGCCAGCAGCCTACCCGGGACTAGCGGGTCGAATACGCAGTATTTT.

The rearrangement links TRBV9 to TRBJ1-4; perhaps TRBD1 as D (6 bases). CDR3 length: 15 residues. Trimming took off 4 bases at V and 0 bases at J, with 10 bases between the two ends. In germline, CDR1 is SGDLS, CDR2 YYNGEE. CDR3 loop: CASSRGQSTNEKLFF. DNA of the CDR3: TGTGCCAGCAGCCGCGGACAGTCAACTAATGAAAAACTGTTTTTT.

Only a few counts were recorded for this clone. This chain connects TRBV29-1 to TRBJ1-2; D is uncertain. Germline loops: CDR1 SQVTM, CDR2 ANQGSEA. Between the trimmed V and J ends, which lost 2 bases and 2 bases, there was a span of 3 bases. The CDR3 runs to 11 residues. The DNA for the CDR3 is TGCAGCGTTGAAAGCAACTATGGCTACACCTTC. Translation gives CSVESNYGYTF.

This rearrangement joins TRBV19 to TRBJ1-4, with D tentatively TRBD1 (5 bases). The germline V gene has CDR1 LNHDA and CDR2 SQIVND (reference sequence). There are 17 residues in the CDR3. With 6 bases removed from V and 8 bases from J, the gap between germline ends came to 25 bases. CDR3 coding DNA: TGTGCCAGTAGCCCTCCCTTCGGGCAGGGAGGTCGAGAAAAACTGTTTTTT. It translates to CASSPPFGQGGREKLFF.

The chain employs TRBV27 and TRBJ2-4; tentative D call: TRBD1 (5 bases). V shed 6 bases and J shed 7 bases, with 16 bases lying between them. The CDR3 is 14 residues long. Germline-derived CDR1 and CDR2 are MNHEY and SMNVEV (reference sequence). CDR3 sequence reads: CASSIGRAGNIQYF. The CDR3 coding sequence is TGTGCCAGCAGCATTGGCAGGGCTGGGAACATTCAGTACTTC.

The chain combines TRBV9 with TRBJ2-2, with D perhaps TRBD1 (6 bases). Germline V gene lookup returns CDR1 SGDLS and CDR2 YYNGEE. V lost 4 bases to trimming and J lost 6 bases, with 16 bases between them. This CDR3 comprises 15 residues. CDR3 sequence (DNA): TGTGCCAGCAGCTCCCGATACAGGGACGCCGGGGAGCTGTTTTTT. This translates into CASSSRYRDAGELFF.

Only one count was recorded for this clone. The CDR3: CASSLFEREGYEQYF. Here the CDR3 DNA reads TGTGCCAGCAGTTTATTTGAGCGGGAGGGCTACGAGCAGTACTTC. J is TRBJ2-7 and V is TRBV27, with TRBD2 matching over 10 bases. Trimming took 1 base from V and 3 from J; bases not matched to a gene: 3. The CDR3 totals 15 residues. CDR1 and CDR2 (germline): MNHEY, SMNVEV (reference sequence).

Of note for this clone: Other DNA sequences of this sample code for an identical CDR3. The chain combines TRBV5-1 with TRBJ2-7; TRBD1 aligns across 7 bases. Trimming at V came to 2 bases and at J to 4 bases, leaving 6 bases not matched to a gene. The CDR3 contains 14 residues. CDR1 SGHRS and CDR2 YFSETQ come from the germline V gene. The CDR3 sequence: CASSFDRVNYEQYF. For the CDR3, the DNA is TGCGCCAGCAGCTTCGACAGGGTAAATTACGAGCAGTACTTC.

The chain joins TRBV27 to TRBJ2-6, with D perhaps matching TRBD2 (5 bases). Germline V gives CDR1 MNHEY, CDR2 SMNVEV (reference sequence). There are 18 residues in the CDR3. V lost 7 bases, J lost 4 bases, and 23 bases lay in between. The CDR3 protein is CASTANGVWDAGANVLTF. CDR3 nucleotides: TGTGCCAGCACCGCCAACGGGGTCTGGGATGCGGGGGCCAACGTCCTGACTTTC. Combining the CDR3 with reference TRBV27 and TRBJ2-6 gives the whole variable domain EAQVTQNPRYLITVTGKKLTVTCSQNMNHEYMSWYRQDPGLGLRQIYYSMNVEVTDKGDVPEGYKVSRKEKRNFPLILESPSPNQTSLYFCASTANGVWDAGANVLTFGAGSRLTVL.

This clone was recorded only once. The rearrangement joins TRBV7-2 to TRBJ1-3; 8 positions agree with TRBD1. Germline lookup yields CDR1 SGHTA and CDR2 FQGNSA. The CDR3 spans 15 residues. J was trimmed by 2 bases and V by 2 bases; bases with no gene match: 2. Here the CDR3 DNA reads TGTGCCAGCAGCTTACAGGGGGCTCCTGGAAACACCATATATTTT. It specifies CASSLQGAPGNTIYF.

The rearrangement uses TRBV5-1 and TRBJ1-1; TRBD1 agrees at 10 bases. There are 18 residues in the CDR3. V trimming: 0 bases; J trimming: 1 base; junction bases outside the gene matches: 9. Germline CDR1 is SGHRS and CDR2 is YFSETQ. The DNA for the CDR3 is TGCGCCAGCAGCTTGGAGGGGACAGGGGTCGTCGGGAACACTGAAGCTTTCTTT. It translates to CASSLEGTGVVGNTEAFF.

This sequence joins TRBV19 and TRBJ2-3; 8 nucleotides align to TRBD2. The germline CDR1 and CDR2 sequences are LNHDA and SQIVND (reference sequence). This CDR3 has 16 amino acids. V lost 3 bases, J lost 0 bases, and 5 bases stayed unmatched. The CDR3 bases are TGTGCCAGTAGTATTATAGCGGGGCTTAGCACAGATACGCAGTATTTT. This gives the protein CASSIIAGLSTDTQYF.

V gene TRBV18 combines with J gene TRBJ2-7; 8 bases agree with TRBD1. CDR3 size: 15 residues. From germline, CDR1 is KGHSH and CDR2 LQKENI. Trimming took 3 bases from V and 3 from J; bases not matched to a gene: 7. CDR3: CASSPRQGFLYEQYF. In nucleotides, the CDR3 is TGTGCCAGCTCACCCAGACAGGGGTTTCTCTACGAGCAGTACTTC.

V usage is TRBV5-8 and J usage is TRBJ1-1; D ambiguous. Germline lookup yields CDR1 SGHTS and CDR2 YDEGEE. V dropped 6 bases and J dropped 1 base, with 13 bases sitting between them. This CDR3 region has 14 residues. The CDR3 nucleotides are TGTGCCAGCATTCTCGGCGGGTGGAACACTGAAGCTTTCTTT. Protein: CASILGGWNTEAFF.

DNA for the CDR3: TGCGCCAGCACCCCCCGCTCGCGGGAGGCTTACAATGAGCAGTTCTTC. It encodes CASTPRSREAYNEQFF. The rearrangement links TRBV23-1 to TRBJ2-1, with 8 positions matching TRBD2. TRBV23-1 is an ORF, and what it does is uncertain. Trimming cost V 7 bases and J 4 bases; bases outside gene matches: 12. There are 16 residues in the CDR3.

The count of this clone is one. Other DNA sequences of this sample code for an identical CDR3. The chain joins TRBV25-1 to TRBJ2-7; 9 bases agree with TRBD1. The CDR3 loop spans 16 amino acids. CDR1 and CDR2 (germline): MGHDK, SYGVNS. The ends lost 4 bases at V and 2 bases at J; junction bases unmatched: 9. This chain's CDR3 is CASSVSHRDRAYEQYF. The CDR3 DNA sequence: TGTGCCAGCAGTGTTTCACACCGGGACAGGGCCTACGAGCAGTACTTC.

The CDR3 bases are TGTGCCAGCAGCTTAAGCCCGGGGGATGAGCAGTTCTTC. Amino acids: CASSLSPGDEQFF. The J gene is TRBJ2-1, the V gene TRBV7-2; D perhaps matches TRBD2 (6 bases). The CDR3 covers 13 residues. V dropped 2 bases and J dropped 8 bases, with 10 bases sitting between them. Germline V gives CDR1 SGHTA, CDR2 FQGNSA.

The V call is TRBV27, the J call TRBJ2-7; TRBD2 aligns across 11 bases. Trimming cost V 5 bases and J 4 bases; bases outside gene matches: 7. Germline values: CDR1 MNHEY, CDR2 SMNVEV (reference sequence). This CDR3 has 15 residues. CDR3 DNA sequence: TGTGCCAGCAGTCCCATACTAGCGGGAGCTTACGAGCAGTACTTC. It translates to CASSPILAGAYEQYF.

V and J are TRBV9 and TRBJ1-6; D ambiguous. Germline V gene lookup returns CDR1 SGDLS and CDR2 YYNGEE. Between the trimmed V and J ends, which lost 0 bases and 8 bases, there was a span of 12 bases. The CDR3 loop spans 15 amino acids. CDR3 sequence reads: CASSVDPQAHSPLHF. The CDR3 DNA is TGTGCCAGCAGCGTAGATCCCCAGGCACATTCACCCCTCCACTTT.